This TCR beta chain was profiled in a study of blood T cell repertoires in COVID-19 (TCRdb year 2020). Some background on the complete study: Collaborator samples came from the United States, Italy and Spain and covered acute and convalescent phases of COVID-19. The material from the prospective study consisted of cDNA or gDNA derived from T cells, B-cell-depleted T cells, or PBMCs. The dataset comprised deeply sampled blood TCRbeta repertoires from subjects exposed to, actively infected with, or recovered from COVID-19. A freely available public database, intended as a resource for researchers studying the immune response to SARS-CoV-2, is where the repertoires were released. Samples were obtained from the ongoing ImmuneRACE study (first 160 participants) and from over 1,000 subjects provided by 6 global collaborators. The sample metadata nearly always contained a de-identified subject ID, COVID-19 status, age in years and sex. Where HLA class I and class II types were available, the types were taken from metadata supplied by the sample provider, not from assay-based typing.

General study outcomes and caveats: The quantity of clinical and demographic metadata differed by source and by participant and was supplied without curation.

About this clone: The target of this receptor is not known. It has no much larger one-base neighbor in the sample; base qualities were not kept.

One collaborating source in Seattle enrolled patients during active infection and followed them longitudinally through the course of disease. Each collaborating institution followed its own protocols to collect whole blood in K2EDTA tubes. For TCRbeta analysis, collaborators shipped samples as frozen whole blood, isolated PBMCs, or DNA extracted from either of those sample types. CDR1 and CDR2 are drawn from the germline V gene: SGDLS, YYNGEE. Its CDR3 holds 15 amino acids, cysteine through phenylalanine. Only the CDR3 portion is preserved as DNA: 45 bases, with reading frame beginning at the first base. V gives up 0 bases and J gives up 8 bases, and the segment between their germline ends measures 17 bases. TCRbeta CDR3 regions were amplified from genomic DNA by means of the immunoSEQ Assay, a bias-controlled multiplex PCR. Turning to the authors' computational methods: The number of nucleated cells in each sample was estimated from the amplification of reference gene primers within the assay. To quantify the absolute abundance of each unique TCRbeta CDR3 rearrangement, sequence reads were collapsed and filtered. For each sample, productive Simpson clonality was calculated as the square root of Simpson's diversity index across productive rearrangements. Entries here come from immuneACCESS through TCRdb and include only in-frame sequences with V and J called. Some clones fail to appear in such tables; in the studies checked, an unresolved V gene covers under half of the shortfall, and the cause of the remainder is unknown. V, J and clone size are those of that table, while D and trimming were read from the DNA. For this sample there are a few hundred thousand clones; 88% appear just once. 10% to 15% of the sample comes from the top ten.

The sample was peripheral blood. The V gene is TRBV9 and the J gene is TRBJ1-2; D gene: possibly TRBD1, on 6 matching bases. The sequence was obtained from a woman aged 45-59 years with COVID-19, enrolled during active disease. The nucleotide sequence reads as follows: TGTGCCAGCAGCGTAGACTCCGGACAGCTTCGAGGCTACACCTTC. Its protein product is CASSVDSGQLRGYTF.